The source of this T cell receptor (beta chain) is a study of circulating CD8 cells and anti-PD-1 response in melanoma. Overall study: Treatment was intravenous nivolumab at 3 mg/kg every 2 weeks. Study outcomes and limitations: Tumor reactivity was tested by peptide assays on expanded sorted subsets. DNEG was most diverse; TIGIT repertoires were least diverse. Subset repertoires were largely private at M1, with under 7.5% shared.

From germline, CDR1 is KGHDR and CDR2 SFDVKD. The CDR3 has 13 amino acids. The ends were cut back, 9 bases at V and 5 bases at J, with 15 bases in the middle. From live CD3+CD8+TCRalphabeta+ cells, four PD-1 and/or TIGIT subsets were sorted. TCR libraries were prepared from approximately 15 ng of total RNA with the QIAseq Immune Repertoire TCR panel. TCRdb called the reads again in MiXCR, with one record for every CDR3 protein. The sample lists 500 to 700 distinct CDR3 sequences, about 8.9% occurring once. By share of the sample, this clonotype is medium-sized. Its antigen remains unidentified. The sample was CD8+ T cells from PBMCs, taken at baseline or after one month of anti-PD-1 therapy (not recorded which). The chain recombines TRBV24-1 with TRBJ2-5; D perhaps matches TRBD2 (6 bases). The TCR originated in a human donor with melanoma. CDR3: CATRGVGKETQYF. DNA for the CDR3: TGTGCCACCCGCGGGGTTGGAAAGGAGACCCAGTACTTC.